The rows below give T cell receptor beta chains drawn from one sample of a study of cytomegalovirus exposure and HLA in healthy donors. Generated by immunoSEQ multiplex PCR, the TCRdb table keeps only in-frame clones and is missing some. In the table there are approximately 70,000 clones, 65% to 70% of which are singletons. The sample comprised PBMCs. The source is a male donor in good health and CMV-seropositive. Both conserved end residues are part of each CDR3. D genes are given only for firm matches. The listing skips clone size in some rows; elsewhere it reads once, few, many or a size class.

TRBJ2-2,few,TRBV7-3,TRBD2,CASSSIAGATGELFF,TGTGCCAGCAGCTCGATAGCGGGAGCCACCGGGGAGCTGTTTTTT
TRBJ1-2,.,TRBV30,.,CAWKGAAGPYGYTF,TGTGCCTGGAAAGGTGCAGCAGGCCCCTATGGCTACACCTTC
TRBJ2-6,.,TRBV19,.,CASSMAGAGANVLTF,TGTGCCAGTAGTATGGCAGGGGCTGGGGCCAACGTCCTGACTTTC
TRBJ2-7,.,TRBV13,.,CASSQGHSARYEQYF,TGTGCCAGCAGCCAGGGACATTCCGCCCGCTACGAGCAGTACTTC
TRBJ2-3,.,TRBV6-1,.,CASSEGPDTQYF,TGTGCCAGCAGTGAAGGGCCAGATACGCAGTATTTT
TRBJ2-2,.,TRBV7-2,.,CASSNPQGRELFF,TGTGCCAGCAGCAACCCACAGGGTAGGGAGCTGTTTTTT
TRBJ2-7,few,TRBV4-1,TRBD1,CASSPMGTGLVYEQYF,TGCGCCAGCAGCCCTATGGGGACAGGCCTGGTATACGAGCAGTACTTC
TRBJ1-2,once,TRBV7-2,.,CASSLQGYGYTF,TGTGCCAGCAGCTTACAGGGATATGGCTACACCTTC
TRBJ2-7,once,TRBV30,TRBD1,CAWSPGQGASTEQYF,TGTGCCTGGAGTCCGGGACAGGGGGCATCTACGGAGCAGTACTTC
TRBJ1-1,.,TRBV2,.,CASTLTGGTEAFF,TGTGCCAGCACCCTAACGGGGGGGACTGAAGCTTTCTTT
TRBJ1-2,once,TRBV19,TRBD1,CASSIYSGTGNNYGYTF,TGTGCCAGTAGTATATATTCCGGGACAGGGAACAACTATGGCTACACCTTC
TRBJ1-5,.,TRBV6-5,.,CASSYSRGSNQPQHF,TGTGCCAGCAGTTACTCGAGAGGGAGCAATCAGCCCCAGCATTTT
TRBJ2-7,.,TRBV18,.,CASSPGQIEQYF,TGTGCCAGCTCACCCGGACAAATCGAGCAGTACTTC
TRBJ1-1,.,TRBV18,TRBD1,CASSPPAGGPTEAFF,TGTGCCAGCTCACCACCGGCAGGGGGTCCCACTGAAGCTTTCTTT
TRBJ2-3,few,TRBV18,.,CASSPLGREASTDTQYF,TGTGCCAGCTCACCTCTAGGGCGGGAAGCTAGCACAGATACGCAGTATTTT
TRBJ2-5,.,TRBV7-8,TRBD2,CASSLLAEQETQYF,TGTGCCAGCAGCTTACTAGCGGAACAAGAGACCCAGTACTTC
TRBJ1-1,once,TRBV15,TRBD1,CATRRTRTGESAFF,TGTGCCACCAGGAGGACAAGGACAGGGGAGTCAGCTTTCTTT
TRBJ2-3,.,TRBV5-6,TRBD1,CASSLRDSSTDTQYF,TGTGCCAGCAGCTTGAGGGACAGTAGCACAGATACGCAGTATTTT
TRBJ2-1,.,TRBV29-1,.,CSVNRGLAPYNEQFF,TGCAGCGTGAATCGAGGACTGGCCCCCTACAATGAGCAGTTCTTC
TRBJ2-1,.,TRBV20-1,.,CSARWQFEQFF,TGCAGTGCTAGGTGGCAGTTTGAGCAGTTCTTC